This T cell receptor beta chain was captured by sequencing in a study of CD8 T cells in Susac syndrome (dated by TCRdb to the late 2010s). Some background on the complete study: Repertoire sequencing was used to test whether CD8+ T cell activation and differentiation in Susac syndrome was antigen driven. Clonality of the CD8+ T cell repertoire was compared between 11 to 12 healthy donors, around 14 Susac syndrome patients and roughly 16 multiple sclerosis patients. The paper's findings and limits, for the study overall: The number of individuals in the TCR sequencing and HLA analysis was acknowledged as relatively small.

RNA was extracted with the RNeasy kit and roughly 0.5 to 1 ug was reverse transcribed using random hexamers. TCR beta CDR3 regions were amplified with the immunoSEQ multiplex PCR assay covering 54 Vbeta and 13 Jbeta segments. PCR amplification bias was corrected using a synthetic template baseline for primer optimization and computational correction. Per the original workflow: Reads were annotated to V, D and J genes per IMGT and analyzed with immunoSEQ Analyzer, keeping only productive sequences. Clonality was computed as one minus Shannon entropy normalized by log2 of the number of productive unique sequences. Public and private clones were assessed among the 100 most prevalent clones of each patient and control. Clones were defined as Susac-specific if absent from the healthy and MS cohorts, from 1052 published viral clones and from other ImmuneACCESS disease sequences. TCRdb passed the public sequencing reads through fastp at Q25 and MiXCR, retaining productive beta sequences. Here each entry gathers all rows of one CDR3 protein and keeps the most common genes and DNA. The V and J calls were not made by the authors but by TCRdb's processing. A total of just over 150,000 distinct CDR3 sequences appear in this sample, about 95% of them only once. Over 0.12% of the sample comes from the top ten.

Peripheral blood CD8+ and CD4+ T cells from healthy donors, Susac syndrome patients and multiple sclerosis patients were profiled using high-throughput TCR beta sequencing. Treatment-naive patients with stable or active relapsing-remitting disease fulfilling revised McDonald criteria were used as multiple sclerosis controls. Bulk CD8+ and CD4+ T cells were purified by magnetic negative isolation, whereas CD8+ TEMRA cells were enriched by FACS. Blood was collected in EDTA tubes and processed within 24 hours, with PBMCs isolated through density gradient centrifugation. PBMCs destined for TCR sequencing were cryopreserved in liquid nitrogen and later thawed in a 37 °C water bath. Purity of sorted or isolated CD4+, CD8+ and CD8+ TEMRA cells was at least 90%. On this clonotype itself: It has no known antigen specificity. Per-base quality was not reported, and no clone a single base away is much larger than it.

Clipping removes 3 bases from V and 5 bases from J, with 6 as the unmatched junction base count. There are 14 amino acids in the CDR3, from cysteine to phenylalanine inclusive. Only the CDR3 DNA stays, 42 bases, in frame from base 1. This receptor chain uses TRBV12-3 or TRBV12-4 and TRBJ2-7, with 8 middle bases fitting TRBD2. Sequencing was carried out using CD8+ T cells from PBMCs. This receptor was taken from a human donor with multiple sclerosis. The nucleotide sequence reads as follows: TGTGCCAGCAGTTTTACCGGGGGGGCCCACGAGCAGTACTTC. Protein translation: CASSFTGGAHEQYF.